This T cell receptor (beta chain) was captured by sequencing in a study of shared clonotypes between healthy human individuals. Whole-study findings and limits: Donor clonotype sharing was expected to depend on sequencing depth. The diversity represented, both genetic and in exposure history, was limited by few donors. Incomplete sequencing of sorted subsets was indicated by rarefaction despite large depth.

For this clone: Antigen specificity is unknown.

An even split of each subset's genomic DNA across several immunoSEQ plates was performed. The assay was immunoSEQ multiplex PCR, and TCRdb's table has in-frame clones only and misses some. The top ten hold 8.5% to 12% of the sample, which has about 340,000 clones, around 79% seen once. The germline V gene encodes CDR1 SGHDT and CDR2 YYEEEE. The CDR3 covers 15 residues. The sample consisted of memory CD4+ T cells sorted from blood. Indicated subset: CD45RA-negative fraction. This receptor was identified in a man between 25 and 39 years old in good health. This chain links TRBV5-6 with TRBJ2-5; 7 bases align to TRBD2. The end of the DNA aligns better with TRBJ2-7, so the J call may be wrong. CDR3 residues: CASSLSGELSYEQYF. The CDR3, as DNA: TGTGCCAGCAGCTTGAGCGGGGAACTCTCCTACGAGCAGTACTTC.